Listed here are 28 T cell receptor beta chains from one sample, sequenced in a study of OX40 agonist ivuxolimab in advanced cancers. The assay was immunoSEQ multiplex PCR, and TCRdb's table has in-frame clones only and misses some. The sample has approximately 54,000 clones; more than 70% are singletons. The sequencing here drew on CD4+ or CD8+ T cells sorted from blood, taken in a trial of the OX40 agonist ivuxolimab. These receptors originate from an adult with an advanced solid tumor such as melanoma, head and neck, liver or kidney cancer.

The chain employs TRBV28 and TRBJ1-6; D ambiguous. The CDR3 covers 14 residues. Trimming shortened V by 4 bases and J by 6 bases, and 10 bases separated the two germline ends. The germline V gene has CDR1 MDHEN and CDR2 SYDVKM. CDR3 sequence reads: CASSYGQFNSPLHF. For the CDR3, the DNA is TGTGCCAGCAGTTACGGTCAATTTAATTCACCCCTCCACTTT.

CDR3 loop: CASTRGGLYGYTF. The DNA for the CDR3 is TGTGCCAGCACGCGGGGGGGCCTCTATGGCTACACCTTC. This chain links TRBV19 with TRBJ1-2; possibly TRBD1 for D (6 bases). CDR1 LNHDA and CDR2 SQIVND come from the germline V gene (reference sequence). Trimming pared 9 bases from V and 4 bases from J, leaving 15 bases between. This CDR3 contains 13 residues.

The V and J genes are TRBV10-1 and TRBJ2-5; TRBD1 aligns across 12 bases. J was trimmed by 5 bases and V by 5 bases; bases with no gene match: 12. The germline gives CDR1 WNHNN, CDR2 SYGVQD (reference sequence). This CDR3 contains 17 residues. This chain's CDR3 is CASSPGWGTGGVETQYF. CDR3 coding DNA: TGCGCCAGCAGTCCCGGATGGGGGACAGGGGGCGTGGAGACCCAGTACTTC.

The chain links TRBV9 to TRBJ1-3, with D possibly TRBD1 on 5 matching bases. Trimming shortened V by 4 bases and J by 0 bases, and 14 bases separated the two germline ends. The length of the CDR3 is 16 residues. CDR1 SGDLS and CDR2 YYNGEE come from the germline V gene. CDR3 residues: CASSQLGTSSGNTIYF. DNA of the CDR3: TGTGCCAGCAGCCAACTCGGGACCTCCTCTGGAAACACCATATATTTT. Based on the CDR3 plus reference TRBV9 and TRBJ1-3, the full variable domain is DSGVTQTPKHLITATGQRVTLRCSPRSGDLSVYWYQQSLDQGLQFLIQYYNGEERAKGNILERFSAQQFPDLHSELNLSSLELGDSALYFCASSQLGTSSGNTIYFGEGSWLTVV.

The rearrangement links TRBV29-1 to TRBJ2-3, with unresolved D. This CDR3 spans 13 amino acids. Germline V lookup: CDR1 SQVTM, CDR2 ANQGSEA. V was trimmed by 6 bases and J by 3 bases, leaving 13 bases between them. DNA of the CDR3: TGCAGCGTCTCGTTGATTGAGACAGATACGCAGTATTTT. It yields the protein CSVSLIETDTQYF.

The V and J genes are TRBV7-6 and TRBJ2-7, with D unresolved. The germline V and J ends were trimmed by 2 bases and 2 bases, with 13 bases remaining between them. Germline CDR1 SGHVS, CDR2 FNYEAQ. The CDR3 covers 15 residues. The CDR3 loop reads CASSLSVDKTYEQYF. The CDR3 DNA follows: TGTGCCAGCAGCTTAAGTGTTGATAAGACCTACGAGCAGTACTTC.

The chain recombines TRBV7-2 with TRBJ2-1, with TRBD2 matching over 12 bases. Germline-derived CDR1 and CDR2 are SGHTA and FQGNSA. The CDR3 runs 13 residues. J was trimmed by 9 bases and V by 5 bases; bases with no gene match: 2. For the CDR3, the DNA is TGTGCCAGCAGCGCGACTAGCGGGAGTGAGCAGTTCTTC. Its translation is CASSATSGSEQFF.

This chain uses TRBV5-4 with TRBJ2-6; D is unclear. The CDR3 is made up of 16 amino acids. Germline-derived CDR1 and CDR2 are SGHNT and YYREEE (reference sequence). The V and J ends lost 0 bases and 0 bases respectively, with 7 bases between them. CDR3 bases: TGTGCCAGCAGCTTGGTGTTTCCCTCTGGGGCCAACGTCCTGACTTTC. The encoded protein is CASSLVFPSGANVLTF. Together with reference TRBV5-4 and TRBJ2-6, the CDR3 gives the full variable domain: ETGVTQSPTHLIKTRGQQVTLRCSSQSGHNTVSWYQQALGQGPQFIFQYYREEENGRGNFPPRFSGLQFPNYSSELNVNALELDDSALYLCASSLVFPSGANVLTFGAGSRLTVL.

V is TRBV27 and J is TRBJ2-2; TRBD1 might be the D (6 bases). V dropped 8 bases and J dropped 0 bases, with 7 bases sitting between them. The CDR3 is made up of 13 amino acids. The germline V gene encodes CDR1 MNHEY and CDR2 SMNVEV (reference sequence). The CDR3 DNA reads TGTGCCAGCGGGGGCGCGAACACCGGGGAGCTGTTTTTT. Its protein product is CASGGANTGELFF.

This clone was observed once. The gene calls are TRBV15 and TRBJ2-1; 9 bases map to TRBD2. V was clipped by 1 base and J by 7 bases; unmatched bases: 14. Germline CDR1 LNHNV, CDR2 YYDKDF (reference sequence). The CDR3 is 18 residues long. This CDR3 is CATSRGRLAGGGTNEQFF. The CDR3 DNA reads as TGTGCCACCAGCAGAGGAAGATTGGCGGGAGGGGGCACAAATGAGCAGTTCTTC.

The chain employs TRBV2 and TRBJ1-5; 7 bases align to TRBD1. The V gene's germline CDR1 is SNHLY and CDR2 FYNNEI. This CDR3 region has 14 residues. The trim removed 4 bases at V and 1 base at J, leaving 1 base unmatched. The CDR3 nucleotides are TGTGCCAGCAGTGTACAGGGGAGCAATCAGCCCCAGCATTTT. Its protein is CASSVQGSNQPQHF.

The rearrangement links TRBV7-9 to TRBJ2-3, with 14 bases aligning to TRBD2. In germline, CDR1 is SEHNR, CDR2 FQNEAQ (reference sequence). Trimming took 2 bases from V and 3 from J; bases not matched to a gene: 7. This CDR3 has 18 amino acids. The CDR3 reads CASSLRRLAGGLTDTQYF. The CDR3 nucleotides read TGTGCCAGCAGCTTACGAAGACTAGCGGGGGGGCTTACAGATACGCAGTATTTT.

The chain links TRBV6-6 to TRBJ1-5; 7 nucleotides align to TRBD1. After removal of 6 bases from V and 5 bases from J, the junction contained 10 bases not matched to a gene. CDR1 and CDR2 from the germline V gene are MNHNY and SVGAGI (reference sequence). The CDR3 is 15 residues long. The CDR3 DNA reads TGTGCCAGCAGCCCTATTCGGGACAGCTATCAGCCCCAGCATTTT. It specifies CASSPIRDSYQPQHF.

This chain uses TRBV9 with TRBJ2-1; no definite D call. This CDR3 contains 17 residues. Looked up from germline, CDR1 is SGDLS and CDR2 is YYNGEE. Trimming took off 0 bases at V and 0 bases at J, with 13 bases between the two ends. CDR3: CASSVGVARSSYNEQFF. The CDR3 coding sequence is TGTGCCAGCAGCGTAGGAGTGGCGAGAAGCTCCTACAATGAGCAGTTCTTC.

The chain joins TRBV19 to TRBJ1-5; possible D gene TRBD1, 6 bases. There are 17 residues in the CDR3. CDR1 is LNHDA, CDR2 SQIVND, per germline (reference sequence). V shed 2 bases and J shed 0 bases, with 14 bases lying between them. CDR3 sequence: CASSIRTDAYSNQPQHF. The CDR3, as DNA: TGTGCCAGTAGTATACGGACAGATGCCTATAGCAATCAGCCCCAGCATTTT.

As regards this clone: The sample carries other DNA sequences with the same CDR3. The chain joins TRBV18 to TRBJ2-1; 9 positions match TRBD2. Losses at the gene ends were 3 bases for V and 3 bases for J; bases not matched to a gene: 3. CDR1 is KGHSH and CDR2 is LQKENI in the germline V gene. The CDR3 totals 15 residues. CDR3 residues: CASSPLAGDYNEQFF. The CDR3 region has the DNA TGTGCCAGCTCACCGTTAGCGGGAGACTACAATGAGCAGTTCTTC.

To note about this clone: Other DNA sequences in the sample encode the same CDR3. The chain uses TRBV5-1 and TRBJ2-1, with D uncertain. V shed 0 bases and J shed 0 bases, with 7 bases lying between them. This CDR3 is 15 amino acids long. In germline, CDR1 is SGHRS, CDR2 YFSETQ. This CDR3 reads CASSLEQSSYNEQFF. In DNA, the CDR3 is TGCGCCAGCAGCTTGGAGCAGAGCTCCTACAATGAGCAGTTCTTC.

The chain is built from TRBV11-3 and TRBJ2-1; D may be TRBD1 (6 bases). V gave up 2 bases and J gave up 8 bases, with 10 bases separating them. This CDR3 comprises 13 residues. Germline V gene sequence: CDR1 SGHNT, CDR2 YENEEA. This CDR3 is CASSLKQGHEQFF. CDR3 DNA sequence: TGTGCCAGCAGCTTAAAACAGGGTCATGAGCAGTTCTTC. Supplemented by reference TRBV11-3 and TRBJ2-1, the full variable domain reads EAGVVQSPRYKIIEKKQPVAFWCNPISGHNTLYWYLQNLGQGPELLIRYENEEAVDDSQLPKDRFSAERLKGVDSTLKIQPAELGDSAVYLCASSLKQGHEQFFGPGTRLTVL.

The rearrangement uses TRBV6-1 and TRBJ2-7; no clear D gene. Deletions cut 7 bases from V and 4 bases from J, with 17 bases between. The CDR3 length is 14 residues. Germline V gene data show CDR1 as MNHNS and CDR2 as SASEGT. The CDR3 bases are TGTGCCAGCACACGGGCGGCAGGCCCTTACGAGCAGTACTTC. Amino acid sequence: CASTRAAGPYEQYF.

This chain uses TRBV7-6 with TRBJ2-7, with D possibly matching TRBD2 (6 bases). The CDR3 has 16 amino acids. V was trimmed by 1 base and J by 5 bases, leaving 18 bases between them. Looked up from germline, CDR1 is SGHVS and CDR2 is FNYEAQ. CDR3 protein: CASSLGSRGMGDEQYF. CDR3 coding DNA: TGTGCCAGCAGCTTAGGTTCGCGGGGCATGGGGGACGAGCAGTACTTC.

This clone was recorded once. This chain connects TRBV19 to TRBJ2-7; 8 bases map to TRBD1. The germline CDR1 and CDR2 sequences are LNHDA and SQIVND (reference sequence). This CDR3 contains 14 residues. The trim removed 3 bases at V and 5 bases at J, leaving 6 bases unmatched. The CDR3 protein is CASSIRGHLHEQYF. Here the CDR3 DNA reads TGTGCCAGTAGTATCAGGGGGCATCTCCACGAGCAGTACTTC.

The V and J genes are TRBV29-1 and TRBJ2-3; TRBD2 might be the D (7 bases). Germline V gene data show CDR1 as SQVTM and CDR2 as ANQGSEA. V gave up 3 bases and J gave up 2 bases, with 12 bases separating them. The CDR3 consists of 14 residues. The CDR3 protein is CSVEGGGHTDTQYF. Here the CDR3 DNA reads TGCAGCGTTGAGGGCGGGGGACACACAGATACGCAGTATTTT.

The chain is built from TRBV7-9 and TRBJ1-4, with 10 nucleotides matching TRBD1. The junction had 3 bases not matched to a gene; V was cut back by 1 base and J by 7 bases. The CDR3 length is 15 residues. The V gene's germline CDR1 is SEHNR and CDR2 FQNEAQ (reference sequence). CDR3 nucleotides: TGTGCCAGCAGCTTAGGGGACAGGGGTGGTGAAAAACTGTTTTTT. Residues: CASSLGDRGGEKLFF.

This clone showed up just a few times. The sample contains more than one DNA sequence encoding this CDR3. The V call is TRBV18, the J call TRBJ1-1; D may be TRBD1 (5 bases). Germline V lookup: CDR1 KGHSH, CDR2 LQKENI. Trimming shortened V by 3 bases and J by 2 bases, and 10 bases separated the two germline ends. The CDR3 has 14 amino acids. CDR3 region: CASSPSGQNTEAFF. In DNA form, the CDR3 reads TGTGCCAGCTCACCTTCCGGACAAAACACTGAAGCTTTCTTT.

CDR3 coding DNA: TGTGCCAGCAGTTTCGGGGGCAGCTCCTATGGCTACACCTTC. The encoded protein is CASSFGGSSYGYTF. J is TRBJ1-2 and V is TRBV28; a possible D gene is TRBD1 (6 bases). The length of the CDR3 is 14 residues. Germline CDR1 is MDHEN and CDR2 is SYDVKM. V lost 3 bases and J lost 4, with 12 bases in between.

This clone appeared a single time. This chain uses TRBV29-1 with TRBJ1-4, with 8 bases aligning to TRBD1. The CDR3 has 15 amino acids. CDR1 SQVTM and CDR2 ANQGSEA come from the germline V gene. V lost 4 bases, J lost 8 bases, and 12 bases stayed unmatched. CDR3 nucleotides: TGCAGCGTTGGGTTCCCCGGACAGGGTGGCGAAAAACTGTTTTTT. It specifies CSVGFPGQGGEKLFF. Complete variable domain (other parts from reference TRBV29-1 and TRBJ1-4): SAVISQKPSRDICQRGTSLTIQCQVDSQVTMMFWYRQQPGQSLTLIATANQGSEATYESGFVIDKFPISRPNLTFSTLTVSNMSPEDSSIYLCSVGFPGQGGEKLFFGSGTQLSVL.

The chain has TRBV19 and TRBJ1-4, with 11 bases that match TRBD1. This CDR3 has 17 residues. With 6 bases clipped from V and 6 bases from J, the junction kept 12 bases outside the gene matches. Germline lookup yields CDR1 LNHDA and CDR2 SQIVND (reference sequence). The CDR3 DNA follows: TGTGCCAGTAGCCTATCAGCGCCGGGACAGGGGGATGAAAAACTGTTTTTT. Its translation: CASSLSAPGQGDEKLFF.

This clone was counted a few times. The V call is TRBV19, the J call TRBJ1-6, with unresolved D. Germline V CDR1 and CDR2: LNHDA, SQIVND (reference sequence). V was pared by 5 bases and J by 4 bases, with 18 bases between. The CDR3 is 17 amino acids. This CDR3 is CASSLRARTEYNSPLHF. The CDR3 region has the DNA TGTGCCAGTAGTCTCCGGGCCCGAACTGAGTATAATTCACCCCTCCACTTT.